The rows below give T cell receptor beta chains drawn from one sample of a study of blood T cell repertoires in COVID-19. Assay used: immunoSEQ multiplex PCR; TCRdb lists only in-frame clones, some missing. The table shows roughly 190,000 clones, with around 80% occurring only once. Sequences were obtained from peripheral blood. The source is a man younger than 40 with active or convalescent COVID-19. Each CDR3 is given with its conserved first and last residue. The D gene is left open where the match is weak. Some rows mark clone size as missing; the rest say once, few, many or name a class of expanded clone.

-,TRBV29-1,12,TRBJ2-2,TRBD1,CSGTGQTGELFF,TGCAGCGGGACAGGGCAGACCGGGGAGCTGTTTTTT
-,TRBV25-1,14,TRBJ1-2,-,CASLGTLVPDGYTF,TGTGCCAGCCTCGGGACACTTGTACCCGATGGCTACACCTTC
-,TRBV7-8,16,TRBJ2-2,TRBD2,CASSQAGGQTTGELFF,TGTGCCAGCAGCCAAGCGGGGGGACAGACGACCGGGGAGCTGTTTTTT
-,TRBV12-3/TRBV12-4,13,TRBJ1-2,-,CASSLDFLYGYTF,TGTGCCAGCAGTTTAGACTTTCTCTATGGCTACACCTTC
-,TRBV6-1,11,TRBJ1-1,-,CATLLNTEAFF,TGTGCCACCCTCTTGAACACTGAAGCTTTCTTT
-,TRBV6-6,15,TRBJ1-2,-,CASSHPGQTNYGYTF,TGTGCCAGCAGCCACCCGGGACAAACTAACTATGGCTACACCTTC
-,TRBV28,14,TRBJ1-2,-,CASSIGPRNYGYTF,TGTGCCAGCAGCATCGGTCCACGTAACTATGGCTACACCTTC
few,TRBV4-1,16,TRBJ1-4,TRBD1,CASRGLQGALNEKLFF,TGCGCCAGCAGGGGACTACAGGGGGCGCTGAATGAAAAACTGTTTTTT
-,TRBV4-1,15,TRBJ1-5,-,CASSPERLSNQPQHF,TGCGCCAGCAGCCCCGAGAGACTTAGCAATCAGCCCCAGCATTTT
-,TRBV6-1,16,TRBJ2-1,TRBD1,CASSEAWDSDYNEQFF,TGTGCCAGCAGTGAAGCATGGGACAGCGACTACAATGAGCAGTTCTTC
-,TRBV20-1,11,TRBJ2-1,-,CSAKRGNEQFF,TGCAGTGCCAAAAGGGGAAATGAGCAGTTCTTC
once,TRBV7-3,13,TRBJ1-1,-,CASRAGVNTEAFF,TGTGCCAGCAGAGCGGGAGTTAACACTGAAGCTTTCTTT
-,TRBV5-1,18,TRBJ2-5,TRBD2,CASSSGGQRLAGQETQYF,TGCGCCAGCAGCTCCGGCGGACAACGACTAGCGGGGCAAGAGACCCAGTACTTC
-,TRBV6-4,15,TRBJ1-2,-,CASSDSFGDRYGYTF,TGTGCCAGCAGTGACTCCTTCGGGGATCGCTATGGCTACACCTTC
-,TRBV9,15,TRBJ1-5,TRBD1,CASSPNGQGGQPQHF,TGTGCCAGCAGCCCAAACGGACAGGGAGGGCAGCCCCAGCATTTT
-,TRBV6-5,13,TRBJ2-3,-,CASSPRGGDTQYF,TGTGCCAGCAGTCCCCGTGGGGGGGATACGCAGTATTTT
-,TRBV3-1/TRBV3-2,16,TRBJ2-1,TRBD2,CASSQGGGRAVHEQFF,TGTGCCAGCAGCCAAGGAGGCGGGAGGGCCGTCCATGAGCAGTTCTTC
-,TRBV9,16,TRBJ2-3,-,CASSPRGGLNTDTQYF,TGTGCCAGCAGCCCGAGGGGGGGCCTTAACACAGATACGCAGTATTTT
-,TRBV20-1,19,TRBJ1-1,TRBD1,CSASGDRGPNGARGTEAFF,TGCAGTGCTAGTGGGGACAGGGGGCCTAATGGAGCCCGCGGGACTGAAGCTTTCTTT
-,TRBV3-1/TRBV3-2,16,TRBJ1-5,-,CASSPTAGWSNQPQHF,TGTGCCAGCAGCCCAACCGCGGGCTGGAGCAATCAGCCCCAGCATTTT
-,TRBV7-9,15,TRBJ2-1,-,CASSQRDGRDNEQFF,TGTGCCAGCAGCCAACGGGACGGGAGAGACAATGAGCAGTTCTTC
once,TRBV19,14,TRBJ1-4,-,CASSTRGHLEKLFF,TGTGCCAGTAGTACAAGGGGACACCTTGAAAAACTGTTTTTT
-,TRBV30,18,TRBJ1-2,TRBD1,CAWSVFLMGGQGLHGYTF,TGTGCCTGGAGTGTATTTCTGATGGGCGGACAGGGACTTCATGGCTACACCTTC
few,TRBV27,14,TRBJ2-1,-,CASSLSGGWHEQFF,TGTGCCAGCAGTTTGTCAGGGGGGTGGCATGAGCAGTTCTTC
-,TRBV12-5,18,TRBJ1-5,TRBD1,CASGLGPGQGPPDQPQHF,TGTGCTAGTGGTTTGGGACCGGGACAGGGCCCGCCGGATCAGCCCCAGCATTTT
-,TRBV4-3,17,TRBJ2-1,TRBD2,CASSQGTVAGLNNEQFF,TGCGCCAGCAGCCAAGGGACAGTAGCGGGACTAAACAATGAGCAGTTCTTC
-,TRBV5-4,12,TRBJ1-2,-,CASSGQVTGYTF,TGTGCCAGCAGCGGCCAGGTTACGGGCTACACCTTC
once,TRBV27,17,TRBJ1-3,-,CASSLKGHWNSGNTIYF,TGTGCCAGCAGTTTGAAGGGACACTGGAACTCTGGAAACACCATATATTTT
-,TRBV11-2,15,TRBJ1-5,TRBD1,CASSLEGQGGQPQHF,TGTGCCAGCAGCTTAGAGGGGCAGGGGGGACAGCCCCAGCATTTT
-,TRBV10-1,13,TRBJ2-1,TRBD1,CASNSLQGGEQFF,TGCGCCAGCAACTCCCTACAGGGGGGTGAGCAGTTCTTC
-,TRBV7-8,16,TRBJ1-1,-,CASSPVQGFMDTEAFF,TGTGCCAGCAGTCCAGTACAGGGATTTATGGACACTGAAGCTTTCTTT
few,TRBV7-6,19,TRBJ1-3,-,CASSLEVAGVSGAGNTIYF,TGTGCCAGCAGCTTAGAAGTAGCGGGGGTCTCTGGTGCTGGAAACACCATATATTTT
once,TRBV6-1,14,TRBJ1-3,-,CASSEDAPANTIYF,TGTGCCAGCAGTGAAGATGCACCTGCGAACACCATATATTTT
-,TRBV7-9,16,TRBJ2-2,-,CASSLNRGDATGELFF,TGTGCCAGCAGCTTAAATAGGGGCGATGCCACCGGGGAGCTGTTTTTT
-,TRBV5-4,15,TRBJ1-3,-,CASSLGENSGNTIYF,TGTGCCAGCAGCTTGGGAGAGAACTCTGGAAACACCATATATTTT
medium-sized,TRBV19,15,TRBJ1-2,TRBD1,CASSVDRGRSNGYTF,TGTGCCAGTAGTGTGGACAGGGGGCGAAGTAATGGCTACACCTTC
-,TRBV9,15,TRBJ2-7,TRBD1,CASSAGGTGGYEQYF,TGTGCCAGCAGCGCTGGGGGAACAGGGGGCTACGAGCAGTACTTC
-,TRBV5-1,16,TRBJ1-1,TRBD1,CASSLAVETGGTEAFF,TGCGCCAGCAGCTTGGCCGTTGAGACAGGGGGCACTGAAGCTTTCTTT
-,TRBV2,15,TRBJ1-5,TRBD1,CASSIQGLSNQPQHF,TGTGCCAGCAGTATACAGGGGCTTAGCAATCAGCCCCAGCATTTT
-,TRBV21-1,18,TRBJ1-4,-,CASSKGGTGVRTNEKLFF,TGTGCCAGCAGCAAAGGAGGGACAGGGGTGAGGACTAATGAAAAACTGTTTTTT
-,TRBV28,14,TRBJ1-2,-,CASRGGRVNYGYTF,TGTGCCAGCAGAGGGGGACGGGTTAACTATGGCTACACCTTC
-,TRBV4-1,18,TRBJ2-1,TRBD1,CASSQVFLRQGKYNEQFF,TGCGCCAGCAGCCAAGTGTTTCTTCGACAGGGGAAGTACAATGAGCAGTTCTTC
-,TRBV19,15,TRBJ1-2,TRBD1,CASTTGDRADYGYTF,TGTGCCAGTACCACGGGGGACAGGGCGGACTATGGCTACACCTTC